This is a list of T cell receptor beta chains from one sample in a study of blood T cell repertoires in COVID-19. Clones were sequenced by immunoSEQ multiplex PCR, and TCRdb holds only the in-frame ones, with some missing. Seen here are over 100,000 clones, less than 85% observed once, and the top ten hold approximately 18%. Sequencing was carried out using peripheral blood. The receptor source for this set is a woman in her fifties or sixties with acute or convalescent COVID-19. Both conserved end residues are trimmed from each CDR3. The order of the fields is CDR3 length, J gene, V gene, CDR3 protein.

16 | TRBJ1-5 | TRBV28 | ASSLFGPVIGSNQPQH
11 | TRBJ1-2 | TRBV12-3/TRBV12-4 | ASSWTGTDGYT
11 | TRBJ1-1 | TRBV30 | AWSAAGNTEAF
11 | TRBJ2-3 | TRBV29-1 | SVVRGGTDTQY
11 | TRBJ2-2 | TRBV6-2/TRBV6-3 | ASSYAALGELF
14 | TRBJ2-1 | TRBV15 | ATSRGRAAAGNEQF
15 | TRBJ2-5 | TRBV11-2 | ASSLGVGGDIQETQY
13 | TRBJ2-7 | TRBV29-1 | SVEAQFRDSYEQY
12 | TRBJ1-2 | TRBV3-1/TRBV3-2 | ASSHNPRSYGYT
13 | TRBJ1-1 | TRBV28 | ASSSPGRENTEAF
11 | TRBJ2-2 | TRBV29-1 | SAGQTETGELF
13 | TRBJ1-4 | TRBV2 | ASSENRPSGEKLF
11 | TRBJ2-5 | TRBV10-3 | AISVSGEETQY